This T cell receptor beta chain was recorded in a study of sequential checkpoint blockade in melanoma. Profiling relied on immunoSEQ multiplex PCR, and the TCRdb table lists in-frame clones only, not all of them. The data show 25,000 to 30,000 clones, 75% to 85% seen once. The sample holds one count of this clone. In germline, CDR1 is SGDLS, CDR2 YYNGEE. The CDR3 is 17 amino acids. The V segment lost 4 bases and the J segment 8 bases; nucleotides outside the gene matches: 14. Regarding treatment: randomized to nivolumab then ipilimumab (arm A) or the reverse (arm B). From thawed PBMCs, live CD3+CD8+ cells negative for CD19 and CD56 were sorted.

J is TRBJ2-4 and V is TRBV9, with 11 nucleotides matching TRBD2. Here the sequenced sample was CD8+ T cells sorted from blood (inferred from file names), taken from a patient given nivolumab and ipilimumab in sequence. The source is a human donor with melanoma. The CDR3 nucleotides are TGTGCCAGCAGCCCAGGACTAGCGGGCGAGGAAACGGACATTCAGTACTTC. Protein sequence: CASSPGLAGEETDIQYF. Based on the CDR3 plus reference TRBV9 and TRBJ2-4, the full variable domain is DSGVTQTPKHLITATGQRVTLRCSPRSGDLSVYWYQQSLDQGLQFLIQYYNGEERAKGNILERFSAQQFPDLHSELNLSSLELGDSALYFCASSPGLAGEETDIQYFGAGTRLSVL.